What follows are 10 T cell receptor beta chains derived from one specimen sequenced in a study of blood T cell repertoires in COVID-19. Clones were read by immunoSEQ multiplex PCR, and TCRdb kept only the in-frame ones, dropping some. Among 200,000 to 250,000 clones, around 80% were seen once, and the ten largest hold around 3.3%. Sequencing used peripheral blood. The receptors originated from a woman between 18 and 29 years old with acute or convalescent COVID-19.

The V call is TRBV6-5, the J call TRBJ2-7, with a tentative D call TRBD2 (6 bases). V was shortened by 0 bases and J by 0 bases, with 12 bases between the two germline ends. Germline loops: CDR1 MNHEY, CDR2 SVGAGI. CDR3 size: 16 residues. CDR3 coding DNA: TGTGCCAGCAGTTACTCGTCTAGCGACTACTCCTACGAGCAGTACTTC. This encodes CASSYSSSDYSYEQYF.

The chain recombines TRBV27 with TRBJ1-1; TRBD1 aligns across 8 bases. This CDR3 is 15 amino acids long. Trimming cost V 3 bases and J 0 bases; bases outside gene matches: 3. Germline CDR1 MNHEY, CDR2 SMNVEV (reference sequence). The DNA of the CDR3 is TGTGCCAGCAGTTTGGACAGGGCCATGAACACTGAAGCTTTCTTT. Its translation: CASSLDRAMNTEAFF.

This clone appeared a few times. The chain carries TRBV7-8 and TRBJ1-2, with 8 bases fitting TRBD1. Germline V gene data show CDR1 as SGHVS and CDR2 as FQNEAQ. J lost 7 bases, V lost 5 bases, and 12 bases had no gene match. The CDR3 sequence is 15 residues long. CDR3 amino acids: CASSAQNRGSFGYTF. CDR3 nucleotides: TGTGCCAGCAGCGCACAGAACAGGGGGTCGTTTGGCTACACCTTC.

This clone turned up a few times. The rearrangement uses TRBV2 and TRBJ2-2; D is perhaps TRBD2 (6 bases). Trimming shortened V by 0 bases and J by 9 bases, and 17 bases separated the two germline ends. The CDR3 is 16 residues long. Germline-derived CDR1 and CDR2 are SNHLY and FYNNEI. The CDR3 reads CASSEAELALGRELFF. The CDR3, as DNA: TGTGCCAGCAGTGAAGCGGAACTAGCCCTAGGCCGGGAGCTGTTTTTT.

This sequence joins TRBV29-1 and TRBJ2-7; 7 positions match TRBD1. The CDR3 spans 17 residues. Germline V gene lookup returns CDR1 SQVTM and CDR2 ANQGSEA. The V and J ends lost 0 bases and 7 bases, in that order; junction bases with no gene match: 18. CDR3 sequence: CSVEERGRTPGAWEQYF. DNA of the CDR3: TGCAGCGTTGAAGAAAGGGGGCGGACTCCGGGTGCTTGGGAGCAGTACTTC.

V is TRBV27 and J is TRBJ2-1; the match to TRBD1 covers 7 bases. With 4 bases clipped from V and 7 bases from J, the junction kept 10 bases outside the gene matches. This CDR3 region has 15 residues. Germline values: CDR1 MNHEY, CDR2 SMNVEV (reference sequence). The CDR3 DNA sequence: TGTGCCAGCAGTTCGCGGACAGGCAGGTATAATGAGCAGTTCTTC. Protein sequence: CASSSRTGRYNEQFF.

V and J are TRBV13 and TRBJ2-3; 7 nucleotides line up with TRBD1. The CDR3 is 13 amino acids. CDR1 PRHDT and CDR2 FYEKMQ come from the germline V gene (reference sequence). V lost 0 bases, J lost 13 bases, and 7 bases stayed unmatched. CDR3 nucleotides: TGTGCCAGCAGCTTAGGCCGACAGGGATCGGAGTATTTT. Translating gives CASSLGRQGSEYF.

In this sample, this clone turned up a few times. The V and J genes are TRBV3-1 (or the pseudogene TRBV3-2) and TRBJ2-7; D might be TRBD2 (5 bases). Germline-derived CDR1 and CDR2 are LGHDT and YNNKEL (reference sequence). The V end lost 4 bases, the J end lost 2 bases, and 9 bases lay between the germline ends. The CDR3 loop spans 13 amino acids. The CDR3 spells CASSPRGTYEQYF. DNA for the CDR3: TGTGCCAGCAGCCCACGGGGAACCTACGAGCAGTACTTC.

The chain employs TRBV7-8 and TRBJ2-1, with 13 bases matching TRBD2. CDR1 is SGHVS and CDR2 is FQNEAQ in the germline V gene. V trimming: 1 base; J trimming: 6 bases; junction bases outside the gene matches: 0. The CDR3 covers 15 residues. CDR3: CASSLGLAGGNEQFF. The DNA for the CDR3 is TGTGCCAGCAGCTTAGGACTAGCGGGGGGCAATGAGCAGTTCTTC.

The rearrangement links TRBV28 to TRBJ1-1; D is uncertain. This CDR3 comprises 13 residues. Trimming took 10 bases from V and 11 from J, leaving 23 bases between them. From germline, CDR1 is MDHEN and CDR2 SYDVKM. The CDR3 nucleotides are TGTGCCATCGATCGACTCCTCGGCCGGGGTGCTTTCTTT. This encodes CAIDRLLGRGAFF.